The source of this T cell receptor beta chain is a study of control samples from healthy donors and cancer patients. The CDR3 runs 13 residues. Trimming pared 1 base from V and 12 bases from J, leaving 10 bases between. Germline values: CDR1 LGHDT, CDR2 YNNKEL (reference sequence). Libraries were prepared by immunoSEQ multiplex PCR; TCRdb keeps only in-frame clonotypes and omits some of them. The sample carries 130,000 or so clones, less than 95% recorded once. The TCR originated in a man aged 18 to 29 in good health. Material: blood. The chain is built from TRBV3-1 (or the pseudogene TRBV3-2) and TRBJ2-6; D is unclear. The CDR3 DNA reads TGTGCCAGCAGCCAAGGGGCAGCCCCCGTCCTGACTTTC. Its protein product is CASSQGAAPVLTF.